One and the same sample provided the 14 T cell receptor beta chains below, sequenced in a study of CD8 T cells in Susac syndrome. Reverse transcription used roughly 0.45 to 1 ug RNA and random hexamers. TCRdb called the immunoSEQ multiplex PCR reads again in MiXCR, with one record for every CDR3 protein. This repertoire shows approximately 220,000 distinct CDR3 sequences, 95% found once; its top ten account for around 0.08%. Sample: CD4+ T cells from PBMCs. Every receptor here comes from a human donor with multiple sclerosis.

The CDR3 DNA reads as TGTGCCAGCAGTACCACCGGGACAGGGGGCGAGCAGTACGTC. Amino acids: CASSTTGTGGEQYV. This chain joins TRBV12-3 or TRBV12-4 and TRBJ2-7; 11 bases fit TRBD1. The CDR3 loop spans 14 amino acids. With V trimmed by 5 bases and J by 6 bases, 6 bases remained unmatched.

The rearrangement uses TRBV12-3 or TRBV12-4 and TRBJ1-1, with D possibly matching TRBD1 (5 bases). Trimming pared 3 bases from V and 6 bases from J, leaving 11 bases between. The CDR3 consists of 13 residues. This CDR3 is CASSLGGRAEAFF. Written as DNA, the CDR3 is TGTGCCAGCAGTTTGGGGGGGAGGGCTGAAGCTTTCTTT.

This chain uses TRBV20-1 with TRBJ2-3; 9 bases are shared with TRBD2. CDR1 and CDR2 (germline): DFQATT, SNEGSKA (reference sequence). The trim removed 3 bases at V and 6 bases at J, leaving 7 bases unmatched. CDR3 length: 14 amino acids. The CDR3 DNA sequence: TGCAGTGCTAGCAGCCAGCGGGGGGCGGATACGCAGTATTTT. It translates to CSASSQRGADTQYF.

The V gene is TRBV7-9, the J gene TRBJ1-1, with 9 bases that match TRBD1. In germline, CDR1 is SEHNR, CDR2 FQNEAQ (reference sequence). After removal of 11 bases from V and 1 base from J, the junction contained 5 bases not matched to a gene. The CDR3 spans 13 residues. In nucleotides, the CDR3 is TGTGCCGCCCGGGGACAGGGGAACACTGAAGCTTTCTTT. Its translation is CAARGQGNTEAFF.

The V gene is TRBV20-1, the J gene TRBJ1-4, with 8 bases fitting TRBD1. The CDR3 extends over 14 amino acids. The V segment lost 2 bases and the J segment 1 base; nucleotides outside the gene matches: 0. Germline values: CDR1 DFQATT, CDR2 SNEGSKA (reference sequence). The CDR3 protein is CSARTGGTNEKLFF. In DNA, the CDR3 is TGCAGTGCTAGAACAGGGGGAACTAATGAAAAACTGTTTTTT.

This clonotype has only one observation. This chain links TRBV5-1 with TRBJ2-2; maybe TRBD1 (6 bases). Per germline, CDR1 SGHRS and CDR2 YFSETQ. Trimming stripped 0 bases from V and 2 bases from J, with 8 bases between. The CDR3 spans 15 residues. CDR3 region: CASSLGTVNTGELFF. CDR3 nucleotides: TGCGCCAGCAGCTTGGGGACAGTCAACACCGGGGAGCTGTTTTTT.

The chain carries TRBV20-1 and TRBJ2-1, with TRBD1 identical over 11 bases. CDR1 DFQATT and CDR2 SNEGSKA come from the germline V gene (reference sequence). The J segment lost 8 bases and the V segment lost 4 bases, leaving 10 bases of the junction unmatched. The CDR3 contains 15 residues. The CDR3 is CSATPGQGGQDEQFF. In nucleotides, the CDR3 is TGCAGTGCTACTCCGGGACAGGGGGGGCAAGATGAGCAGTTCTTC.

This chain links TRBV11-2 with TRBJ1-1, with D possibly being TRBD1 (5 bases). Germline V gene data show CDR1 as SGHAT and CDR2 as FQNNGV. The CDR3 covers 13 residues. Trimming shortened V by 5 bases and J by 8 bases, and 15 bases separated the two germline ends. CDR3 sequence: CASSRTRGSEAFF. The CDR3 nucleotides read TGTGCCAGCAGCCGTACCCGGGGCTCCGAAGCTTTCTTT. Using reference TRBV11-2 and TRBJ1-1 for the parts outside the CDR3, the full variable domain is EAGVAQSPRYKIIEKRQSVAFWCNPISGHATLYWYQQILGQGPKLLIQFQNNGVVDDSQLPKDRFSAERLKGVDSTLKIQPAKLEDSAVYLCASSRTRGSEAFFGQGTRLTVV.

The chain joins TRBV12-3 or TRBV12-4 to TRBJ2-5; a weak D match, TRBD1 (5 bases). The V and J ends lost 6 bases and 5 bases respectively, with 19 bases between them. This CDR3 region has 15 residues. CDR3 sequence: CASSPRQGFGETQYF. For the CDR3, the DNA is TGTGCCAGCAGCCCGAGGCAGGGATTTGGGGAGACCCAGTACTTC.

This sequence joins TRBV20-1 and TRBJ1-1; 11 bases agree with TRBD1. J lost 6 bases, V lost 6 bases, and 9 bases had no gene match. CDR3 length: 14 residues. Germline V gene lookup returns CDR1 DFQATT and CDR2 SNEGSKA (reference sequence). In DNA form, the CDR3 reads TGCAGTGCCCAACTCGGGACAGGGGGATCTGAAGCTTTCTTT. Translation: CSAQLGTGGSEAFF.

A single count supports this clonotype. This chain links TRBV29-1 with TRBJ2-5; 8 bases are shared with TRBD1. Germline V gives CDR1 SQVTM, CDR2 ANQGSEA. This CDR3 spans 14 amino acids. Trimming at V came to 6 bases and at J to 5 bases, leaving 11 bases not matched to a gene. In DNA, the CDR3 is TGCAGCGTGAGAACAGGGGGGCCGTGGGAGACCCAGTACTTC. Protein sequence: CSVRTGGPWETQYF. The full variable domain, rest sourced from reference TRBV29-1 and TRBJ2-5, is SAVISQKPSRDICQRGTSLTIQCQVDSQVTMMFWYRQQPGQSLTLIATANQGSEATYESGFVIDKFPISRPNLTFSTLTVSNMSPEDSSIYLCSVRTGGPWETQYFGPGTRLLVL.

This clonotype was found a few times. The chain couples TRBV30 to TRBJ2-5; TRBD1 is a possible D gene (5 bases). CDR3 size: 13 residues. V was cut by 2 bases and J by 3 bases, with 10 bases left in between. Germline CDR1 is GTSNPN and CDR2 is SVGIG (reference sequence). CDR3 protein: CAWSLQGEETQYF. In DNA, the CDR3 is TGTGCCTGGAGTCTCCAAGGGGAAGAGACCCAGTACTTC. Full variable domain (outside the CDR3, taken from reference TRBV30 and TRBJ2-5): SQTIHQWPATLVQPVGSPLSLECTVEGTSNPNLYWYRQAAGRGLQLLFYSVGIGQISSEVPQNLSASRPQDRQFILSSKKLLLSDSGFYLCAWSLQGEETQYFGPGTRLLVL.

CDR3 in amino acids: CATSRAQTTDTQYF. In DNA form, the CDR3 reads TGTGCCACCAGCAGAGCCCAGACAACAGATACGCAGTATTTT. The chain recombines TRBV15 with TRBJ2-3; D not resolved. V lost 1 base, J lost 3 bases, and 8 bases lay in between. The germline gives CDR1 LNHNV, CDR2 YYDKDF (reference sequence). The CDR3 runs to 14 residues.

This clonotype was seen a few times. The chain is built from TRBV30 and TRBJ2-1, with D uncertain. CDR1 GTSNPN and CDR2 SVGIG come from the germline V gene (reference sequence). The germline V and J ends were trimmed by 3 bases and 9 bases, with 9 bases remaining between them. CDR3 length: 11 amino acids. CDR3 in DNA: TGTGCCTGGAGCTCACAAGGTGAGCAGTTCTTC. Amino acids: CAWSSQGEQFF.